This TCR beta chain was recorded in a study of cytomegalovirus exposure and HLA in healthy donors. The study's findings and limits: An analysis done earlier found most TCR beta V segments productive about 87% or about 30% of the time. The study put about 180 TCR beta chains on its list as cytomegalovirus-associated.

13 Jbeta primers and 60 Vbeta primers were used for the PCR. Data came from immunoSEQ multiplex PCR; TCRdb stores just in-frame clones and leaves some out. The table lists just over 95,000 clones, over 60% of them singletons. In the case of this clone: Its antigen is as yet unknown.

Recording of this donor's CMV serostatus was not done. Germline CDR1 is SGHNT and CDR2 is YYREEE (reference sequence). The CDR3 is 16 amino acids. Between the trimmed V and J ends, which lost 1 base and 7 bases, there was a span of 20 bases. The chain combines TRBV5-4 with TRBJ1-2; D might be TRBD1 (6 bases). The sequence was obtained from a human donor in good health. The specimen sequenced was PBMCs. CDR3 loop: CASSLPNRDRAGGYTF. In DNA, the CDR3 is TGTGCCAGCAGCTTGCCGAACAGGGATAGGGCGGGTGGCTACACCTTC.